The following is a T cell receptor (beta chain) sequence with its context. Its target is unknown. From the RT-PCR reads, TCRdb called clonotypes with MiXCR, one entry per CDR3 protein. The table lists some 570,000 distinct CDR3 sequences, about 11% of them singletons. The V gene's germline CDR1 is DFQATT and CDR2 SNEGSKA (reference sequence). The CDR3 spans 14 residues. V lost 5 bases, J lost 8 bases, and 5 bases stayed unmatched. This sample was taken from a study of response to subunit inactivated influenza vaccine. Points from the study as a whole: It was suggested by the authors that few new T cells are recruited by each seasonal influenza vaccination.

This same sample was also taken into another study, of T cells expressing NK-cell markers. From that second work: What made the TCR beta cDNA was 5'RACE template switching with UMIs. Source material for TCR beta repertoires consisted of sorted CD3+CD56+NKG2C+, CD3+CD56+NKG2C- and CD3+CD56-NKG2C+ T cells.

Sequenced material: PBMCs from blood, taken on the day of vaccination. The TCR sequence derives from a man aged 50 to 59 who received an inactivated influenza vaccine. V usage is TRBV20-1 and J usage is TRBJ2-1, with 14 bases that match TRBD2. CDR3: CSARGTSGSYEQFF. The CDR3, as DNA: TGCAGTGCTCGCGGGACTAGCGGGAGTTATGAGCAGTTCTTC.